The clone carrying this TCR beta chain showed up many times. Its cognate antigen is unknown. Germline CDR1 and CDR2: SNHLY and FYNNEI. Trimming took 11 bases from V and 2 from J; bases not matched to a gene: 7. The CDR3 spans 14 residues. Amplified TCR beta CDR3 regions came from RNA transcripts. First-round RT-PCR of the TCR CDR3 relied on the HTBI primer set. TCRdb passed the multiplex PCR reads through MiXCR, listing each CDR3 protein once. The profile shows nearly 600,000 distinct CDR3 sequences, 13% to 15% of them singletons. This sample is drawn from a study of T cells in Graves' hyperthyroidism and ophthalmopathy. General study results and limits: A median 6.5 months before onset, the model predicted ophthalmopathy. Peripheral blood also featured most of the thyroid clonotypes expanded above 0.001. Ophthalmopathy cases were set apart from stable hyperthyroidism by a 13 V-J model.

The TCR comes from a woman between 18 and 29 years old with Graves' ophthalmopathy. This rearrangement joins TRBV2 to TRBJ2-3; 10 bases agree with TRBD2. The sample taken for sequencing was blood. The CDR3 coding sequence is TGTGCCTGCCAGCGGGAGGGCCACACAGATACGCAGTATTTT. Its protein is CACQREGHTDTQYF.